These T cell receptor beta chains were read from a single sample in a study of blood T cell repertoires in COVID-19. Sequencing was performed with immunoSEQ multiplex PCR; in TCRdb, only in-frame clones are kept and a portion is missing. The sample includes more than 85,000 clones, 65% to 90% of them seen just once. The sample consisted of peripheral blood. The receptors here all came from a man aged 50-60 years with acute or convalescent COVID-19. Each CDR3 is given with its conserved first and last residue. A D gene is named only where the DNA matches it firmly. Where a row states a size, it is once, few, many or the class of an expanded clone; other rows omit it.

j_gene	v_gene	abundance	d_gene	CDR3aa	CDR3nt
TRBJ1-2	TRBV2	NA	NA	CASSEPVGVYGYTF	TGTGCCAGCAGTGAACCGGTAGGGGTCTATGGCTACACCTTC
TRBJ2-5	TRBV5-6	NA	TRBD1	CASSLYRDSYYQETQYF	TGTGCCAGCAGCTTGTACCGGGACAGCTATTACCAAGAGACCCAGTACTTC
TRBJ1-5	TRBV24-1	few	NA	CATSEPGADSNQPQHF	TGTGCCACCAGTGAGCCAGGGGCAGATAGCAATCAGCCCCAGCATTTT
TRBJ1-5	TRBV19	NA	NA	CATSRQEQPQHF	TGTGCCACCTCCCGACAGGAGCAGCCCCAGCATTTT
TRBJ1-1	TRBV27	NA	NA	CATFRVLGTEAFF	TGTGCCACCTTCAGGGTATTGGGCACTGAAGCTTTCTTT
TRBJ2-5	TRBV12-5	NA	NA	CASGLYGTQSGETQYF	TGTGCTAGTGGTTTGTACGGGACACAATCGGGGGAGACCCAGTACTTC
TRBJ2-7	TRBV6-5	few	TRBD1	CASSWGRGQGEQYF	TGTGCCAGCTCTTGGGGCAGGGGGCAGGGGGAGCAGTACTTC
TRBJ1-1	TRBV2	NA	TRBD1	CASIRDRGLNTEAFF	TGTGCCAGCATACGCGACAGGGGGCTGAACACTGAAGCTTTCTTT
TRBJ2-5	TRBV9	NA	NA	CASSVGPEGETQYF	TGTGCCAGCAGCGTAGGTCCGGAGGGGGAGACCCAGTACTTC
TRBJ1-4	TRBV18	few	NA	CASSRQKNEKLFF	TGTGCCAGCTCACGGCAGAAAAATGAAAAACTGTTTTTT
TRBJ2-7	TRBV28	NA	TRBD2	CASSLSLPGRLAGGRNEQYF	TGTGCCAGCAGTTTAAGCCTTCCGGGACGTCTAGCGGGAGGGAGGAACGAGCAGTACTTC
TRBJ2-1	TRBV30	NA	TRBD2	CAWIVRLAGGPEYNEQFF	TGTGCCTGGATAGTTAGACTAGCGGGAGGGCCGGAGTACAATGAGCAGTTCTTC
TRBJ2-1	TRBV5-6	NA	TRBD2	CASSFGLAGANEQFF	TGTGCCAGCAGCTTCGGGCTAGCGGGAGCTAATGAGCAGTTCTTC
TRBJ1-4	TRBV24-1	NA	NA	CATSDTTAIGEKLFF	TGTGCCACCAGTGATACGACGGCCATCGGGGAAAAACTGTTTTTT
TRBJ2-1	TRBV11-2	NA	NA	CASSLGLINEQFF	TGTGCCAGCAGCTTAGGACTCATCAATGAGCAGTTCTTC
TRBJ2-2	TRBV2	NA	NA	CASRGDSNTGELFF	TGTGCCAGCAGAGGCGACAGCAACACCGGGGAGCTGTTTTTT
TRBJ2-7	TRBV3-1/TRBV3-2	NA	TRBD1	CASSPGQGFYEQYF	TGTGCCAGCAGCCCGGGACAGGGCTTTTACGAGCAGTACTTC
TRBJ1-5	TRBV30	NA	TRBD1	CAWSQGQFNQPQHF	TGTGCCTGGAGTCAGGGACAGTTCAATCAGCCCCAGCATTTT
TRBJ2-7	TRBV19	NA	NA	CASSAGRDSYEQYF	TGTGCCAGTAGTGCCGGCAGGGATTCCTACGAGCAGTACTTC
TRBJ1-4	TRBV9	NA	NA	CASSGYEEKLFF	TGTGCCAGCAGCGGGTACGAGGAAAAACTGTTTTTT
TRBJ1-4	TRBV12-2	NA	NA	CASRLEGGEKLFF	TGTGCAAGTCGCTTAGAGGGGGGGGAAAAACTGTTTTTT
TRBJ2-3	TRBV7-7	NA	TRBD2	CASSLGAGGRDTQYF	TGTGCTAGCAGCTTAGGAGCGGGGGGGCGAGATACGCAGTATTTT
TRBJ1-6	TRBV27	NA	TRBD1	CASSLSWTGPSPLHF	TGTGCCAGCAGTTTATCCTGGACAGGGCCTTCACCCCTCCACTTT
TRBJ1-1	TRBV9	few	TRBD1	CASSAGQGNTEAFF	TGTGCCAGCAGCGCAGGACAGGGGAACACTGAAGCTTTCTTT
TRBJ2-2	TRBV19	NA	NA	CASTRTGELFF	TGTGCCAGTACCCGCACCGGGGAGCTGTTTTTT
TRBJ2-7	TRBV10-3	few	TRBD1	CAISERGQGPAYEQYF	TGTGCCATCAGTGAGCGAGGACAGGGTCCTGCCTACGAGCAGTACTTC
TRBJ2-5	TRBV6-5	NA	NA	CASSYSPVGAETQYF	TGTGCCAGCAGTTACAGTCCTGTGGGGGCGGAGACCCAGTACTTC
TRBJ2-1	TRBV4-1	few	TRBD1	CASSLYRGRDNEQFF	TGCGCCAGCAGCCTTTACAGGGGGCGGGACAATGAGCAGTTCTTC
TRBJ2-1	TRBV7-3	NA	NA	CASSLDGTSYNEQFF	TGTGCCAGCAGCTTAGACGGGACTTCCTACAATGAGCAGTTCTTC